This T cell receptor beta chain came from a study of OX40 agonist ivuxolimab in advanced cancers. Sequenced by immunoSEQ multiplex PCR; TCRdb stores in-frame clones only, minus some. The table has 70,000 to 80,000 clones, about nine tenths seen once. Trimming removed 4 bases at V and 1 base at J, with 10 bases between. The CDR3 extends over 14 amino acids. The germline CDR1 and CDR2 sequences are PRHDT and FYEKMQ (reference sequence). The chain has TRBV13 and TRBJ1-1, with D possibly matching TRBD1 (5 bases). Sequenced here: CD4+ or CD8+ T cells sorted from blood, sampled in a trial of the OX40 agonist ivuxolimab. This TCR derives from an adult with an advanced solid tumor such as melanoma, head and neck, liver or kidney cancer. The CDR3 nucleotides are TGTGCCAGCAGCTCGGACACTCAGAACACTGAAGCTTTCTTT. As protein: CASSSDTQNTEAFF.